This entry lists 22 T cell receptor beta chains sequenced from one sample in a study of cytomegalovirus exposure and HLA in healthy donors. 13 Jbeta primers and 60 Vbeta primers were used for the PCR. Profiling relied on immunoSEQ multiplex PCR, and the TCRdb table lists in-frame clones only, not all of them. Of under 200,000 clones listed, roughly 80% were seen once; the top ten hold roughly 7.6%. Specimen: PBMCs. These receptors came from a woman in her thirties in good health and CMV-seropositive.

About this clone: One end of the junction is discordant with germline, which a read error may explain. CDR3 sequence reads: CASTLQGTEAFF. The CDR3 bases are TGTGCCAGCACCTTACAGGGGACTGAAGCTTTCTTT. This chain connects TRBV7-9 to TRBJ1-1, with 7 bases identical to TRBD1. The germline CDR1 and CDR2 sequences are SEHNR and FQNEAQ (reference sequence). CDR3 length: 12 residues.

The J gene is TRBJ1-4, the V gene TRBV19, with 10 bases lining up with TRBD1. The CDR3 totals 18 residues. With V trimmed by 4 bases and J by 0 bases, 8 bases remained unmatched. Per the germline V gene, CDR1 is LNHDA and CDR2 is SQIVND (reference sequence). The CDR3 spells CASSTGTGVFATNEKLFF. Here the CDR3 DNA reads TGTGCCAGTAGTACCGGGACAGGGGTCTTCGCAACTAATGAAAAACTGTTTTTT. Together with reference TRBV19 and TRBJ1-4, the CDR3 gives the full variable domain: DGGITQSPKYLFRKEGQNVTLSCEQNLNHDAMYWYRQDPGQGLRLIYYSQIVNDFQKGDIAEGYSVSREKKESFPLTVTSAQKNPTAFYLCASSTGTGVFATNEKLFFGSGTQLSVL.

V usage is TRBV4-2 and J usage is TRBJ2-5, with 14 bases fitting TRBD2. The CDR3 contains 19 residues. V was pared by 4 bases and J by 1 base, with 11 bases of the junction left unmatched. Per germline, CDR1 LGHNA and CDR2 YNFKEQ. The CDR3 region has the DNA TGTGCCAGCAGCCCACCCCCGGGACTAGCGGGGGACCGCCAAGAGACCCAGTACTTC. It yields the protein CASSPPPGLAGDRQETQYF.

The count of this clone is one. This chain links TRBV6-1 with TRBJ1-2, with 8 bases aligning to TRBD1. CDR3 length: 14 residues. The germline V gene encodes CDR1 MNHNS and CDR2 SASEGT. The V segment lost 6 bases and the J segment 1 base; nucleotides outside the gene matches: 4. DNA for the CDR3: TGTGCCAGCAGGAGGACAGGGTATAACTATGGCTACACCTTC. This codes for CASRRTGYNYGYTF.

This clone was seen a few times. CDR3 protein: CASSPGTVRSYNEQFF. The DNA of the CDR3 is TGTGCCAGCAGCCCCGGTACAGTCCGATCATACAATGAGCAGTTCTTC. The chain recombines TRBV5-6 with TRBJ2-1, with D unresolved. The V gene lost 4 bases and the J gene lost 4 bases, with 18 bases spanning the gap. Germline loops: CDR1 SGHDT, CDR2 YYEEEE. CDR3 length: 16 amino acids.

This clone was recorded a few times. This rearrangement joins TRBV6-6 to TRBJ2-3, with TRBD1 matching 7 bases. The CDR3 runs 16 residues. Trimming took 5 bases from V and 0 from J; bases not matched to a gene: 8. CDR1 and CDR2 from the germline V gene are MNHNY and SVGAGI (reference sequence). The CDR3 nucleotides are TGTGCCAGCAGTCCCGGGACAGAGGCTAGCACAGATACGCAGTATTTT. Encoded protein: CASSPGTEASTDTQYF.

The chain employs TRBV30 and TRBJ1-3, with 8 bases identical to TRBD1. The CDR3 spans 12 residues. In germline, CDR1 is GTSNPN, CDR2 SVGIG (reference sequence). Trimming cost V 4 bases and J 7 bases; bases outside gene matches: 3. CDR3 DNA: TGTGCCTGGACAGGGGGCAGGAACACCATATATTTT. Its protein product is CAWTGGRNTIYF.

Only one count was recorded for this clone. The chain employs TRBV29-1 and TRBJ2-3; possible D gene TRBD2, 6 bases. Germline loops: CDR1 SQVTM, CDR2 ANQGSEA. The CDR3 spans 16 residues. Trimming left V 6 bases short and J 3 bases short, with 22 bases between. The CDR3 region has the DNA TGCAGCGTGAGCCGCCCCTTGGAGGGCCCGACAGATACGCAGTATTTT. This codes for CSVSRPLEGPTDTQYF.

Of note for this clone: Different DNA sequences within this sample yield the same CDR3. The V and J genes are TRBV18 and TRBJ2-7; D perhaps matches TRBD2 (5 bases). There are 13 residues in the CDR3. The germline V gene encodes CDR1 KGHSH and CDR2 LQKENI. Trimming pared 6 bases from V and 4 bases from J, leaving 13 bases between. The CDR3 DNA follows: TGTGCCAGCTCGCCCTCGGGAATATACGAGCAGTACTTC. It specifies CASSPSGIYEQYF.

The rearrangement joins TRBV5-1 to TRBJ2-3, with D tentatively TRBD2 (7 bases). Germline V gene lookup returns CDR1 SGHRS and CDR2 YFSETQ. Deletions cut 4 bases from V and 0 bases from J, with 18 bases between. The CDR3 has 17 amino acids. The CDR3 DNA reads TGCGCCAGCAGCCAGGGGACTACCTTGACAAGCACAGATACGCAGTATTTT. This codes for CASSQGTTLTSTDTQYF.

The chain combines TRBV28 with TRBJ2-1, with 8 nucleotides matching TRBD2. CDR1 is MDHEN and CDR2 is SYDVKM in the germline V gene. The CDR3 length is 15 residues. The junction had 11 bases not matched to a gene; V was cut back by 6 bases and J by 7 bases. This CDR3 reads CASSSLSGGRNEQFF. The CDR3, as DNA: TGTGCCAGCAGCTCCTTAAGCGGGGGCCGAAATGAGCAGTTCTTC.

This chain joins TRBV5-1 and TRBJ2-1, with 8 bases lining up with TRBD2. V gave up 0 bases and J gave up 1 base; unmatched junction bases: 0. Germline CDR1 reads SGHRS; CDR2 reads YFSETQ. This CDR3 region has 15 residues. The DNA of the CDR3 is TGCGCCAGCAGCTTGGGACTAGCGTCCTACAATGAGCAGTTCTTC. Translated: CASSLGLASYNEQFF.

This clone occurred a few times. J is TRBJ1-6 and V is TRBV9; D is ambiguous. V was shortened by 1 base and J by 7 bases, with 12 bases between the two germline ends. The CDR3 has 15 residues. Germline V gives CDR1 SGDLS, CDR2 YYNGEE. The CDR3 bases are TGTGCCAGCAGCGTAACAGATGGTAGGAATTCACCCCTCCACTTT. The encoded protein is CASSVTDGRNSPLHF.

This chain connects TRBV2 to TRBJ1-2, with 7 nucleotides matching TRBD1. Germline V gene lookup returns CDR1 SNHLY and CDR2 FYNNEI. The trim removed 8 bases at V and 8 bases at J, leaving 11 bases unmatched. The CDR3 length is 13 residues. In nucleotides, the CDR3 is TGTGCCAGCCTTTCACAGGGGAAGGGAGGCTACACCTTC. Translation gives CASLSQGKGGYTF.

This chain uses TRBV11-2 with TRBJ1-5; D is ambiguous. The CDR3 length is 15 residues. V lost 5 bases and J lost 0, with 11 bases in between. CDR1 and CDR2 (germline): SGHAT, FQNNGV. The CDR3 region has the DNA TGTGCCAGCAGCCCCAGCGGTTCTAGCAATCAGCCCCAGCATTTT. It encodes CASSPSGSSNQPQHF.

The chain carries TRBV5-1 and TRBJ2-5; the match to TRBD2 covers 10 bases. Germline V CDR1 and CDR2: SGHRS, YFSETQ. V lost 6 bases to trimming and J lost 2 bases; unmatched junction nucleotides: 16. The CDR3 covers 18 residues. This CDR3 reads CASTLTFVLAGEQETQYF. CDR3 DNA sequence: TGCGCCAGCACCCTTACTTTTGTTCTAGCGGGGGAACAAGAGACCCAGTACTTC.

J is TRBJ2-1 and V is TRBV2; D is perhaps TRBD1 (5 bases). Trimming took off 6 bases at V and 5 bases at J, with 14 bases between the two ends. The CDR3 contains 14 residues. Per the germline V gene, CDR1 is SNHLY and CDR2 is FYNNEI. DNA of the CDR3: TGTGCCAGCAGAGGGGCAGTAGGTCACAATGAGCAGTTCTTC. Translated: CASRGAVGHNEQFF.

The chain joins TRBV20-1 to TRBJ1-2, with D hard to call. CDR3 length: 10 residues. Germline loops: CDR1 DFQATT, CDR2 SNEGSKA (reference sequence). CDR3 protein: CLSDNYGYTF. CDR3 in DNA: TGCCTCAGCGACAACTATGGCTACACCTTC.

The DNA for the CDR3 is TGTGCCATCAGTGAGTCGACTCTACTGGACAGGGGGAACACTGAAGCTTTCTTT. Protein product: CAISESTLLDRGNTEAFF. The chain links TRBV10-3 to TRBJ1-1; 9 nucleotides match TRBD1. The V gene end was trimmed by 0 bases and the J gene end by 1 base; junction bases not matched to a gene: 9. Germline V gives CDR1 ENHRY, CDR2 SYGVKD. This CDR3 comprises 18 residues.

The chain employs TRBV5-4 and TRBJ1-3; 8 positions match TRBD1. Losses at the gene ends were 1 base for V and 4 bases for J; bases not matched to a gene: 13. CDR3 length: 18 residues. The germline V gene has CDR1 SGHNT and CDR2 YYREEE (reference sequence). CDR3 region: CASSLKTGAGSAGNTIYF. The DNA of the CDR3 is TGTGCCAGCAGCTTGAAGACAGGGGCTGGTTCGGCGGGAAACACCATATATTTT.

The V and J genes are TRBV5-6 and TRBJ2-7, with TRBD2 as a possible D gene (7 bases). V was shortened by 4 bases and J by 6 bases, with 17 bases between the two germline ends. The CDR3 extends over 14 amino acids. The germline V gene encodes CDR1 SGHDT and CDR2 YYEEEE. The CDR3 region is CASSPRGGAGEQYF. DNA for the CDR3: TGTGCCAGCAGCCCAAGGGGGGGGGCTGGCGAGCAGTACTTC.

The CDR3 spells CASSPRTREETQYF. The CDR3 DNA is TGTGCCAGCAGCCCCAGGACTAGGGAGGAGACCCAGTACTTC. The chain carries TRBV7-2 and TRBJ2-5; 7 positions agree with TRBD2. This CDR3 has 14 residues. V was pared by 5 bases and J by 5 bases, with 8 bases of the junction left unmatched. CDR1 is SGHTA, CDR2 FQGNSA, per germline.